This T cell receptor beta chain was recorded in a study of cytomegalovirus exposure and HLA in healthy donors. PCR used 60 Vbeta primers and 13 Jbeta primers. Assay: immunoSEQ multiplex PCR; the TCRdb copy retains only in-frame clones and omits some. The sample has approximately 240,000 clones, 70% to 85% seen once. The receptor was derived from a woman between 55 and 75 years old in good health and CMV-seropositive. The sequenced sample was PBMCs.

The chain's CDR3 is CASSVRGGTGYTF. The DNA of the CDR3 is TGTGCCAGCAGTGTCCGCGGGGGAACTGGCTACACCTTC. The chain is built from TRBV6-4 and TRBJ1-2, with D maybe TRBD1 (5 bases). This CDR3 is 13 amino acids long. V lost 4 bases and J lost 7, with 13 bases in between. Germline-derived CDR1 and CDR2 are MRHNA and SNTAGT.